This T cell receptor (beta chain) was profiled in a study of Ad26.COV2.S vaccination and SARS-CoV-2 variants. Treatment here: 15 to 20 received Ad26.COV2.S at low or high dose, single or two shots; roughly five received placebo; per-sample allocation not given. The study sampled participants on day 63 after the first vaccine or placebo injection. TCRdb's table, derived via immunoSEQ multiplex PCR, lists solely in-frame clones and lacks some. The repertoire includes around 450,000 clones, about nine tenths of them detected once, and more than 10% sits in the top ten. Per germline, CDR1 SGDLS and CDR2 YYNGEE. The CDR3 runs 16 residues. The J segment lost 4 bases and the V segment lost 0 bases, leaving 8 bases of the junction unmatched.

The chain is built from TRBV9 and TRBJ2-3, with TRBD2 identical over 7 bases. This sample comprised peripheral blood, obtained in a trial of Ad26.COV2.S vaccine versus placebo. The TCR comes from a person between 18 and 59 years old who received the Ad26.COV2.S COVID-19 vaccine or a placebo. The DNA for the CDR3 is TGTGCCAGCAGCGTAGGGGGCGGGAGAGGAGCAGATACGCAGTATTTT. Residues: CASSVGGGRGADTQYF.